This T cell receptor beta chain came from a study of blood T cell repertoires in COVID-19. Study background: The United States, Italy and Spain provided the acute and convalescent COVID-19 samples. T cells, B-cell-depleted T cells, or PBMCs supplied cDNA or gDNA.

Seattle patients were enrolled while actively infected and followed longitudinally. CDR1 and CDR2 (germline): KGHSH, LQKENI. This CDR3 has 16 amino acids. With V trimmed by 4 bases and J by 1 base, 4 bases remained unmatched. Original processing methods: From reference gene primer amplification, estimates of nucleated cell counts were derived. TCRdb's copy holds only in-frame clones and misses some; the assay was immunoSEQ multiplex PCR. V and J calls and clone size are given by that table; D and trimming were obtained from the DNA. The table has around 400,000 clones, around 87% seen once. This TCR derives from a woman between 55 and 75 years old with COVID-19, enrolled during active disease. The sequenced material came from peripheral blood. The chain carries TRBV18 and TRBJ1-1; 12 positions agree with TRBD1. The CDR3 DNA reads as TGTGCCAGCTCACTGGGACAGGGGGCGGGGAACACTGAAGCTTTCTTT. Amino acids: CASSLGQGAGNTEAFF.